The T cell receptor (beta chain) described here comes from a study of vaccination and CD4 T cells after COVID-19. With 4 bases removed from V and 0 bases from J, the gap between germline ends came to 16 bases. This CDR3 is built from 17 residues. As concerns this clonotype: The antigen is not known.

The treatment here: approximately nine-day PBMC culture with coronavirus spike peptide pools or control peptides (ViraFEST assay). Cultured CD4+ T-cell DNA underwent Oncomine TCR Beta short-read sequencing. MiXCR was run by TCRdb on the PCR reads, yielding one entry per CDR3 protein. The sample holds around 21,000 distinct CDR3 sequences; roughly three fifths are singletons and the top ten take 16%. The origin of this receptor is a human donor who had recovered from COVID-19. The specimen sequenced was CD4+ T cells from blood, cultured in vitro. The V call is TRBV12-3 or TRBV12-4, the J call TRBJ2-1; TRBD2 might be the D (7 bases). The CDR3, as DNA: TGTGCCAGCAGTTGGTACGGCGGGGGCAGCTCCTACAATGAGCAGTTCTTC. The encoded protein is CASSWYGGGSSYNEQFF.